These 10 T cell receptor beta chains originate from one sample sequenced in a study of blood T cell repertoires in COVID-19. Produced via immunoSEQ multiplex PCR; TCRdb's table is partial and in-frame only. The data contain about 130,000 clones, more than 70% of them singletons. Source material: peripheral blood. The source is a woman in her 30s who had recovered from COVID-19.

The V gene is TRBV6-5, the J gene TRBJ2-1; the match to TRBD2 covers 12 bases. The CDR3 consists of 15 residues. After removal of 8 bases from V and 9 bases from J, the junction contained 11 bases not matched to a gene. Germline V gene lookup returns CDR1 MNHEY and CDR2 SVGAGI. The CDR3 bases are TGTGCCAGCCACTCCCGTACTAGCGGGAGGACTGAGCAGTTCTTC. Residues: CASHSRTSGRTEQFF.

The chain employs TRBV11-2 and TRBJ2-5; TRBD2 might be the D (6 bases). The V and J ends lost 1 base and 9 bases respectively, with 6 bases between them. The CDR3 runs to 11 residues. CDR1 and CDR2 (germline): SGHAT, FQNNGV. CDR3 residues: CASSLGEAQYF. CDR3 in DNA: TGTGCCAGCAGCTTAGGGGAGGCCCAGTACTTC.

This clone was seen only once. The chain recombines TRBV7-9 with TRBJ1-3, with a weak D call TRBD1 (6 bases). Germline assignment: CDR1 SEHNR and CDR2 FQNEAQ (reference sequence). The CDR3 covers 16 residues. V lost 0 bases to trimming and J lost 4 bases, with 13 bases between them. The CDR3 loop reads CASSLAHPGQGNTIYF. The CDR3 DNA follows: TGTGCCAGCAGCTTAGCTCACCCAGGACAGGGAAACACCATATATTTT.

CDR3 protein: CASSQDSGAGNTIYF. The DNA of the CDR3 is TGCGCCAGCAGCCAAGACTCGGGAGCTGGAAACACCATATATTTT. The V gene is TRBV4-1, the J gene TRBJ1-3, with D uncertain. CDR3 length equals 15 residues. Trimming left V 0 bases short and J 2 bases short, with 8 bases between. CDR1 MGHRA and CDR2 YSYEKL come from the germline V gene.

This clone was counted once. V and J are TRBV6-5 and TRBJ2-2; D may be TRBD1 (6 bases). The V end lost 5 bases, the J end lost 3 bases, and 10 bases lay between the germline ends. This CDR3 spans 14 amino acids. The germline V gene has CDR1 MNHEY and CDR2 SVGAGI. The CDR3: CASSRDTDTGELFF. The CDR3 nucleotides read TGTGCCAGCAGTCGGGACACCGACACCGGGGAGCTGTTTTTT.

The chain is built from TRBV5-1 and TRBJ1-1; D is unclear. The CDR3 loop spans 14 amino acids. The ends were cut back, 0 bases at V and 3 bases at J, with 9 bases in the middle. CDR1 and CDR2 from the germline V gene are SGHRS and YFSETQ. This CDR3 reads CASSLGARDTEAFF. DNA of the CDR3: TGCGCCAGCAGCTTGGGAGCGCGAGACACTGAAGCTTTCTTT.

This clone appeared a few times. The V call is TRBV5-6, the J call TRBJ1-5; a weak D match, TRBD1 (5 bases). In germline, CDR1 is SGHDT, CDR2 YYEEEE. Between the trimmed V and J ends, which lost 0 bases and 3 bases, there was a span of 10 bases. CDR3 size: 15 residues. The CDR3 sequence: CASSLAAGPNQPQHF. The CDR3 coding sequence is TGTGCCAGCAGCTTGGCTGCAGGGCCCAATCAGCCCCAGCATTTT. Full variable domain (outside the CDR3, taken from reference TRBV5-6 and TRBJ1-5): DAGVTQSPTHLIKTRGQQVTLRCSPKSGHDTVSWYQQALGQGPQFIFQYYEEEERQRGNFPDRFSGHQFPNYSSELNVNALLLGDSALYLCASSLAAGPNQPQHFGDGTRLSIL.

V is TRBV11-2 and J is TRBJ2-5, with 12 bases identical to TRBD2. CDR3 size: 15 residues. Looked up from germline, CDR1 is SGHAT and CDR2 is FQNNGV. Trimming cost V 3 bases and J 3 bases; bases outside gene matches: 2. CDR3 coding DNA: TGTGCCAGCAGCTTGGGACTAGCGGGTAAAGAGACCCAGTACTTC. The encoded protein is CASSLGLAGKETQYF.

There are a few counts of this clone. This chain links TRBV5-8 with TRBJ1-4, with TRBD1 as a possible D gene (6 bases). This CDR3 spans 16 amino acids. Germline V CDR1 and CDR2: SGHTS, YDEGEE. The germline V and J ends were trimmed by 2 bases and 6 bases, with 17 bases remaining between them. The CDR3 loop is CASSLGATGLDEKLFF. The CDR3 nucleotides are TGTGCCAGCAGCTTAGGGGCAACAGGGTTAGATGAAAAACTGTTTTTT.

V and J are TRBV3-1 (or the pseudogene TRBV3-2) and TRBJ1-1; D not resolved. V lost 3 bases and J 7 bases, leaving 12 bases between the germline ends. CDR1 and CDR2 from the germline V gene are LGHDT and YNNKEL (reference sequence). The CDR3 is 13 amino acids. The CDR3 region is CASSHGGPNEAFF. The CDR3 DNA reads as TGTGCCAGCAGCCACGGAGGACCAAATGAAGCTTTCTTT.